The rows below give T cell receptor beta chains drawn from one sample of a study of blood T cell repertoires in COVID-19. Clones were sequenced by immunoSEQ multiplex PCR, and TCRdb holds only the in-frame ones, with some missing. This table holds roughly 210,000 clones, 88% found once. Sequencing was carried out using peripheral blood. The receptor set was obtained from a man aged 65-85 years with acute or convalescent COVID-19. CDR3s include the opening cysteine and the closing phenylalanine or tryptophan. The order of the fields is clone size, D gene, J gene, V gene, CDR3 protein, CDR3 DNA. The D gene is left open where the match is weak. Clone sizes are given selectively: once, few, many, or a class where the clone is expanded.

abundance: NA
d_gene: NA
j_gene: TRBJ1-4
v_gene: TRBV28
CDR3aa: CASLLNEKLFF
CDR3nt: TGTGCCAGCCTCCTGAATGAAAAACTGTTTTTT

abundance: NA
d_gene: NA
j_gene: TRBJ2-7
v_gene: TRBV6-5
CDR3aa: CASSSQTYEQYF
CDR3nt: TGTGCCAGCAGTTCCCAGACCTACGAGCAGTACTTC

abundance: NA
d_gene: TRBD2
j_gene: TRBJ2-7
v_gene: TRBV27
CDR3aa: CASRREGPGEQYF
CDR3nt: TGTGCCAGCAGACGGGAGGGCCCTGGGGAGCAGTACTTC

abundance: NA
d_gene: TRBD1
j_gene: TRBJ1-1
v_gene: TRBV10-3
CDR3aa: CAINPTGGTEAFF
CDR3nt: TGTGCCATCAACCCGACAGGGGGCACTGAAGCTTTCTTT

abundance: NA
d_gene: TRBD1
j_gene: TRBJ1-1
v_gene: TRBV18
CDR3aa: CASSTQGGNTEAFF
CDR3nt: TGTGCCAGCTCGACCCAGGGGGGGAACACTGAAGCTTTCTTT

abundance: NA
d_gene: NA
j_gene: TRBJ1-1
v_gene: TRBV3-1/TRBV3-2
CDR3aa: CASSSGGGILEAFF
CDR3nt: TGTGCCAGCAGCTCCGGGGGGGGGATCTTAGAAGCTTTCTTT

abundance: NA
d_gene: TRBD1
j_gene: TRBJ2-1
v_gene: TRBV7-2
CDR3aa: CASSLGQGIVDEQFF
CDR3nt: TGTGCCAGCAGCTTAGGACAGGGTATTGTGGATGAGCAGTTCTTC

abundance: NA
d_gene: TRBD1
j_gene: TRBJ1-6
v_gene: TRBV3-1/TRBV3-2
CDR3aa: CASSSGQGSPLHF
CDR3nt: TGTGCCAGCAGCAGCGGACAGGGTTCACCCCTCCACTTT

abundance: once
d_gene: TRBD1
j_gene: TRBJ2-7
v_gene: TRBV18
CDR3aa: CASSPNRQGTAYEQYF
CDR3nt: TGTGCCAGCTCACCAAACCGACAGGGAACGGCCTACGAGCAGTACTTC

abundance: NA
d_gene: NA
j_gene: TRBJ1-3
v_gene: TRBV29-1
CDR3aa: CSVLSPVGRAGNTIYF
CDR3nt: TGCAGCGTTCTCTCCCCCGTGGGGAGGGCTGGAAACACCATATATTTT

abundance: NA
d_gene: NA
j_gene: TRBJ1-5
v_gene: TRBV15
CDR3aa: CATSRDQQGGQPQHF
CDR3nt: TGTGCCACCAGCAGAGATCAGCAGGGAGGTCAGCCCCAGCATTTT

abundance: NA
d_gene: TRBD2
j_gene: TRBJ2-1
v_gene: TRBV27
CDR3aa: CASRPWTSGREADEQFF
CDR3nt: TGTGCCAGCAGACCCTGGACTAGCGGGAGGGAGGCCGATGAGCAGTTCTTC

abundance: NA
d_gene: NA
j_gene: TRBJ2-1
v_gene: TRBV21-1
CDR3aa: CASMARDKGGRNSNEQFF
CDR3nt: TGTGCCAGCATGGCCCGTGATAAGGGAGGGCGAAACTCCAATGAGCAGTTCTTC

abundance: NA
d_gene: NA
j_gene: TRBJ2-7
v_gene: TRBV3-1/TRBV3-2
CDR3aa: CASRPTGSRLEQYF
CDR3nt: TGTGCCAGCAGGCCGACAGGTTCCCGATTGGAGCAGTACTTC

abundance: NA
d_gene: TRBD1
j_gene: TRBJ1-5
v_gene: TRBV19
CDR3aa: CATSDRDNQPQHF
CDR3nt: TGTGCCACCTCTGACAGGGACAATCAGCCCCAGCATTTT

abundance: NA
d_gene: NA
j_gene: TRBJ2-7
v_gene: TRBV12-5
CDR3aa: CASGRGTAPSYEQYF
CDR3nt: TGTGCTAGTGGCCGCGGGACAGCTCCTTCCTACGAGCAGTACTTC

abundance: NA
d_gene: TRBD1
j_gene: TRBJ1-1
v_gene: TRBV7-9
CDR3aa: CASSQGVNTEAFF
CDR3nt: TGTGCCAGCAGTCAGGGGGTCAACACTGAAGCTTTCTTT

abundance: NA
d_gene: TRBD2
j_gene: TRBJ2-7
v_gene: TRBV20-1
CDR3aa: CRGTSGNEQYF
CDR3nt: TGCAGGGGGACTAGCGGGAACGAGCAGTACTTC

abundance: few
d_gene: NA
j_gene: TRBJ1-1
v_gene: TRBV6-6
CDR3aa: CASSYRDSSNTEAFF
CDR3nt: TGTGCCAGCAGTTATCGTGACAGCTCGAACACTGAAGCTTTCTTT

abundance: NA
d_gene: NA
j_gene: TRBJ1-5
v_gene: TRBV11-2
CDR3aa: CASSLFLDQPQHF
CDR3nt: TGTGCCAGCAGCTTGTTTTTAGATCAGCCCCAGCATTTT

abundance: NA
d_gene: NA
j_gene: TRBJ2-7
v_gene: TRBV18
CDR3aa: CASSPPSLYEQYF
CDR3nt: TGTGCCAGCTCACCTCCCTCCCTCTACGAGCAGTACTTC

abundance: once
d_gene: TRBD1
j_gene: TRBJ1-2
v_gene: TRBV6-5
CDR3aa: CASSYAGGADYGYTF
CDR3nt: TGTGCCAGCAGTTACGCAGGGGGCGCGGACTATGGCTACACCTTC

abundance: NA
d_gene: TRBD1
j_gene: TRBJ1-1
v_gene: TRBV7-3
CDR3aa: CASSSAGGARTEAFF
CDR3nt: TGTGCCAGCAGCTCCGCAGGGGGCGCAAGGACTGAAGCTTTCTTT

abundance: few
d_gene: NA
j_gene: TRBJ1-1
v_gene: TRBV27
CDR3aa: CASRGWGLNTEAFF
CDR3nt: TGTGCCAGCAGAGGGTGGGGCCTGAACACTGAAGCTTTCTTT

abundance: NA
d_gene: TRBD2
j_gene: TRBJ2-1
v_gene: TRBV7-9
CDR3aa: CASDLAGISYNEQFF
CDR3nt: TGTGCCAGCGATTTAGCGGGTATCTCCTACAATGAGCAGTTCTTC

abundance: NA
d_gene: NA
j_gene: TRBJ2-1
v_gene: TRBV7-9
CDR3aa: CASSLSVLVRNNEQFF
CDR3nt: TGTGCCAGCAGCTTATCCGTCTTGGTCAGAAACAATGAGCAGTTCTTC

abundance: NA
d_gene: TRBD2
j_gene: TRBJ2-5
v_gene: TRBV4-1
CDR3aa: CASSRGAMAGAAGETQYF
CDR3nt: TGCGCCAGCAGCCGAGGAGCAATGGCGGGAGCGGCGGGGGAGACCCAGTACTTC

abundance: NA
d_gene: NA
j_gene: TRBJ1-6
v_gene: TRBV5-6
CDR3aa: CASSWRDFSSPLHF
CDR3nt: TGTGCCAGCAGCTGGAGGGACTTTAGTTCACCCCTCCACTTT

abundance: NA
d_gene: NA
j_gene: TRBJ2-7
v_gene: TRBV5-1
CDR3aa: CASSLGDTSYEQYF
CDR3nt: TGCGCCAGCAGCTTGGGGGACACCTCCTACGAGCAGTACTTC

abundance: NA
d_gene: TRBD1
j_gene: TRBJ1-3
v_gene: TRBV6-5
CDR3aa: CASSYRDRGANTIYF
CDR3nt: TGTGCCAGCAGTTACCGGGACAGGGGGGCTAACACCATATATTTT

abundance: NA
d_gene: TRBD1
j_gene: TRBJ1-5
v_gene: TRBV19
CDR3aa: CASSIEGRGPQPQHF
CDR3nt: TGTGCCAGTAGTATAGAGGGCAGGGGGCCTCAGCCCCAGCATTTT

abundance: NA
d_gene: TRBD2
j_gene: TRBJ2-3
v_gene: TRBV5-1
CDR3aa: CASSGGLVVADTQYF
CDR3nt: TGCGCCAGCAGCGGTGGACTAGTAGTGGCAGATACGCAGTATTTT

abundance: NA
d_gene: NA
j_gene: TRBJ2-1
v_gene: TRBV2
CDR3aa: CATRETSSYNEQFF
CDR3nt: TGTGCCACCCGAGAGACTAGTAGCTACAATGAGCAGTTCTTC

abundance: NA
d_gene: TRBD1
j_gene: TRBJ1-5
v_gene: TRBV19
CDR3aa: CASDRGRPRNNQPQHF
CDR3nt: TGTGCCAGTGACAGGGGCCGACCGCGAAACAATCAGCCCCAGCATTTT

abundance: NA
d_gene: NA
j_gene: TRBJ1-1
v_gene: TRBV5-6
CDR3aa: CASSLTAEPAEAFF
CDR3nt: TGTGCCAGCAGCCTTACGGCGGAACCCGCTGAAGCTTTCTTT

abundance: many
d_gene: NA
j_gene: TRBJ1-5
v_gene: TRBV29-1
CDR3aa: CSATRGWNQPQHF
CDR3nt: TGCAGCGCTACAAGGGGTTGGAATCAGCCCCAGCATTTT

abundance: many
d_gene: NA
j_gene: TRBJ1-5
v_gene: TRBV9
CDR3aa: CASSVDHGSNQPQHF
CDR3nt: TGTGCCAGCAGCGTAGATCACGGTAGCAATCAGCCCCAGCATTTT

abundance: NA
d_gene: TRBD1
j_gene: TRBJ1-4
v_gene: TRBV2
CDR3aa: CASTWDRTNEKLFF
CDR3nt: TGTGCCAGCACCTGGGACAGAACTAATGAAAAACTGTTTTTT

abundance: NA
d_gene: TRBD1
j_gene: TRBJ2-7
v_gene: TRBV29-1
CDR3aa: CSVRQGASYEQYF
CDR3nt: TGCAGCGTTAGACAGGGGGCTTCCTACGAGCAGTACTTC